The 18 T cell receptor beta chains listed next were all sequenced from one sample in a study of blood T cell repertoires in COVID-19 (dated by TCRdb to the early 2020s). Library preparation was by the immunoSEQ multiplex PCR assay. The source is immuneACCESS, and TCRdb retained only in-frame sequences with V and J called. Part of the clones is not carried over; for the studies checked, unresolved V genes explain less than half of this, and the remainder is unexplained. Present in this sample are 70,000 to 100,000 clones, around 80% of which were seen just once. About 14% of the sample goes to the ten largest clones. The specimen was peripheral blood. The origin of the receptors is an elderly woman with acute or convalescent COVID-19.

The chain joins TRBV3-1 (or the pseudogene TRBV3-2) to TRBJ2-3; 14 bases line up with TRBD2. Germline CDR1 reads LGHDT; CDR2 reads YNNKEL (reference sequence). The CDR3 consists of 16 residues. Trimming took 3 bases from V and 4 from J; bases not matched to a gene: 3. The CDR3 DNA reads TGTGCCAGCAGCCAGGGACTAGCGGGGGTCCCAGATACGCAGTATTTT. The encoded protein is CASSQGLAGVPDTQYF.

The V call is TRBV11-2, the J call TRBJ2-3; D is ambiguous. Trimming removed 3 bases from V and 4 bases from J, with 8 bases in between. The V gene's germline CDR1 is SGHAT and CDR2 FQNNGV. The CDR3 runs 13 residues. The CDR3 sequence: CASSFLSSDTQYF. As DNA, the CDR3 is TGTGCCAGCAGCTTTCTTAGCTCAGATACGCAGTATTTT.

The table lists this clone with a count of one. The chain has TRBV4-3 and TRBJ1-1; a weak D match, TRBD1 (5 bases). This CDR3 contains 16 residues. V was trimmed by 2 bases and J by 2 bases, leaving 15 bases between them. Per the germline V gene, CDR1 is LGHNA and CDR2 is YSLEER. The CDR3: CASSQTRAGGNTEAFF. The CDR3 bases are TGCGCCAGCAGCCAAACCCGGGCGGGGGGTAACACTGAAGCTTTCTTT.

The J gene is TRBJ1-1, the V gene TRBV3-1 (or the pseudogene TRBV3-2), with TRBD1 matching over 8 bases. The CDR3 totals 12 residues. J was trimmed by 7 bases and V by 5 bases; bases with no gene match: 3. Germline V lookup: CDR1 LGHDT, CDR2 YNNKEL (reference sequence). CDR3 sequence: CASSVDRDEAFF. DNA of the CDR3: TGTGCCAGCAGCGTGGACAGGGATGAAGCTTTCTTT.

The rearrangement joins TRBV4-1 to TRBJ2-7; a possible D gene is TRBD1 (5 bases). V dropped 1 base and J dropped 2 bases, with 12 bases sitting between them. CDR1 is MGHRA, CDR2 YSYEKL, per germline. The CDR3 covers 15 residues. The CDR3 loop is CASSQGLGRAYEQYF. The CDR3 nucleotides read TGCGCCAGCAGCCAAGGCTTAGGCAGGGCCTACGAGCAGTACTTC.

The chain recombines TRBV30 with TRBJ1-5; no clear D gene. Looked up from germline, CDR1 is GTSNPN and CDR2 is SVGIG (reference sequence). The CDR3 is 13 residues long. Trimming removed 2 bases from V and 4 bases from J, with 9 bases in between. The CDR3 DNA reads TGTGCCTGGAGTCCTTACAAGAATCAGCCCCAGCATTTT. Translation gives CAWSPYKNQPQHF.

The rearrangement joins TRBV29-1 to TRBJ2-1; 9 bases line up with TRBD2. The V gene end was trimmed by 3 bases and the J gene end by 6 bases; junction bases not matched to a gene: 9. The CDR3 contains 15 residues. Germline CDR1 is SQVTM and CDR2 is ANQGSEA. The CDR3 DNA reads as TGCAGCGTTGAGGCTCGTAGCGGGGGCATCAATGAGCAGTTCTTC. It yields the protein CSVEARSGGINEQFF.

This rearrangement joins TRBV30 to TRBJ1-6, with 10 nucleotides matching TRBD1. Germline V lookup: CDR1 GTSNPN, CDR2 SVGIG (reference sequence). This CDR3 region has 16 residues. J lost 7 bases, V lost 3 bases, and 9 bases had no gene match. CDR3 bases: TGTGCCTGGAGACCATCACCGGGACAGGGGAATTCACCCCTCCACTTT. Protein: CAWRPSPGQGNSPLHF.

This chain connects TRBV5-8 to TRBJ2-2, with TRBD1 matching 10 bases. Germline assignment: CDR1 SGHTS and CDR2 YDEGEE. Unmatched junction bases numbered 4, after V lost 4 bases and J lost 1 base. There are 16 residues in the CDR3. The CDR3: CASSHGQGGNTGELFF. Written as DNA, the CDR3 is TGTGCCAGCAGCCACGGACAGGGGGGGAACACCGGGGAGCTGTTTTTT.

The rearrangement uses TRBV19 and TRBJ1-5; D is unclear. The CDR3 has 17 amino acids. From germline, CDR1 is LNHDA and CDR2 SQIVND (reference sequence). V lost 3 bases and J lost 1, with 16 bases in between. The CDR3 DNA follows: TGTGCCAGTAGTATTGGGTTGACTGCGGGGAGCAATCAGCCCCAGCATTTT. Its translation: CASSIGLTAGSNQPQHF.

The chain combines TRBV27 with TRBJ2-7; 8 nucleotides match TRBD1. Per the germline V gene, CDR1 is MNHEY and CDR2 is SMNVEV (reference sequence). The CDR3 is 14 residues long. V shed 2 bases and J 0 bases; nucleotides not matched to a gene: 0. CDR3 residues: CASSLGQGSYEQYF. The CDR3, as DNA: TGTGCCAGCAGTTTAGGACAGGGCTCCTACGAGCAGTACTTC.

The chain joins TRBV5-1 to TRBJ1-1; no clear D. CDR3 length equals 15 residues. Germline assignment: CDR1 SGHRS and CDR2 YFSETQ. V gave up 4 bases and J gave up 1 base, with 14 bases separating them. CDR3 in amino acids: CASSDGAGTNTEAFF. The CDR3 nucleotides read TGCGCCAGCAGCGACGGCGCAGGTACGAACACTGAAGCTTTCTTT.

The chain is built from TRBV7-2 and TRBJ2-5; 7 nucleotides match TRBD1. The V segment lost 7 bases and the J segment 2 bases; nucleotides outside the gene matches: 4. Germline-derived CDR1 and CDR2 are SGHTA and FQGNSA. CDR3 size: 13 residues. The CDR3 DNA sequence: TGTGCCAGCAAGGGACAGCAGCAAGAGACCCAGTACTTC. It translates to CASKGQQQETQYF.

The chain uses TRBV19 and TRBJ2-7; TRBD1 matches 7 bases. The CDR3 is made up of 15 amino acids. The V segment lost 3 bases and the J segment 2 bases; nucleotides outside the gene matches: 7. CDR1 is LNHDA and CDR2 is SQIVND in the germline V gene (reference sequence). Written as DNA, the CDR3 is TGTGCCAGTAGTATTGAACGGGACAGCACCTACGAGCAGTACTTC. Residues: CASSIERDSTYEQYF.

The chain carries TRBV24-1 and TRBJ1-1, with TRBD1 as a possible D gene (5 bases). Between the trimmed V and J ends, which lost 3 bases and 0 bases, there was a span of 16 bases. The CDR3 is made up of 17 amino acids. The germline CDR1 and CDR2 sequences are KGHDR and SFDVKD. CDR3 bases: TGTGCCACCAGTGATCCCACCGACAGCGACTTGAACACTGAAGCTTTCTTT. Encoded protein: CATSDPTDSDLNTEAFF.

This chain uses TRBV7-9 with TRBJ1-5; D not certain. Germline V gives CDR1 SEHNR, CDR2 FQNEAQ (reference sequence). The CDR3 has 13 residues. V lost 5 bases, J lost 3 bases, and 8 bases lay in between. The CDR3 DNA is TGTGCCAGCAGCGAGACTGACAATCAGCCCCAGCATTTT. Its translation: CASSETDNQPQHF.

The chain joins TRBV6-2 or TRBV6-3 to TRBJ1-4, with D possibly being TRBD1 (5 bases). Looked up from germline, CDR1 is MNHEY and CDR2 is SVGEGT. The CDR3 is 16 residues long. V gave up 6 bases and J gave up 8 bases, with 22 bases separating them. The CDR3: CASSSTSTAGREKLFF. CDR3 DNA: TGTGCCAGCAGCTCGACCTCGACAGCCGGCAGGGAAAAACTGTTTTTT.

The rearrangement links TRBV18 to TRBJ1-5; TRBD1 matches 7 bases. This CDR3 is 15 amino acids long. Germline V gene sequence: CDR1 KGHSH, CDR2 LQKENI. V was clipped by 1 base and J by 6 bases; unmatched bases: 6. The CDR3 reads CASSPQQGKVQPQHF. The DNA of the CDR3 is TGTGCCAGCTCACCACAACAGGGGAAGGTTCAGCCCCAGCATTTT.